A single TCR beta chain is shown here with its context. Antigen unknown. These data are taken from a study of T cell responses to AZD1222 COVID-19 vaccine. Findings and caveats of the study: Reports indicate that nearly half of spike-specific TCRs are directed at unmutated variant regions.

Data came from immunoSEQ multiplex PCR; TCRdb stores just in-frame clones and leaves some out. The profile shows over 150,000 clones, roughly 87% of them singletons. Pooled samples include second doses given at about 4 or 12 weeks. There are 16 residues in the CDR3. Germline V CDR1 and CDR2: MNHEY, SVGAGI. V lost 4 bases and J lost 5, with 20 bases in between. This TCR was recovered from an adult who received the AZD1222 COVID-19 vaccine. The V call is TRBV6-5, the J call TRBJ1-1; no firm D call. The source was peripheral blood, collected 28 days after the second AZD1222 dose. The CDR3 DNA reads as TGTGCCAGCAGTTCACCCGTGACGGCCTCCGGGACTGAAGCTTTCTTT. It encodes CASSSPVTASGTEAFF.